A single sample gave rise to the 24 T cell receptor beta chains below, sequenced in a study of CXCR3-negative and CXCR3-positive naive CD8 T cells. The authors prepared UMI-labeled TRB cDNA libraries by 5' RACE. TCRdb re-called the 5' RACE reads and gives one entry per CDR3 protein, without DNA. The table for this sample gives fewer than 60,000 distinct CDR3 sequences. The sequenced sample was memory CD8+ T cells from blood. These TCRs come from a human donor in good health. Some clones in this sample may be carry-over from other donors' samples.

The gene calls are TRBV28 and TRBJ2-5; TCRdb reports TRBD2, a call that lacks DNA to check it against. CDR3 length equals 18 residues. Germline assignment: CDR1 MDHEN and CDR2 SYDVKM. The CDR3 protein is CASSLVAGGEISEETQYF.

V usage is TRBV29-1 and J usage is TRBJ1-2; without DNA, the TCRdb call of TRBD1 cannot be checked. From germline, CDR1 is SQVTM and CDR2 ANQGSEA. The CDR3 extends over 13 amino acids. The CDR3 sequence is CSVEGQGAHGYTF.

The rearrangement links TRBV7-8 to TRBJ1-2; TCRdb names TRBD1, which stays unverified in the absence of DNA. CDR3 size: 18 residues. The germline V gene has CDR1 SGHVS and CDR2 FQNEAQ. The CDR3 loop reads CASSLGRAPGQGSYGYTF.

The V and J genes are TRBV10-3 and TRBJ2-5; TCRdb selects TRBD1, and the lack of DNA leaves this call unchecked. The germline CDR1 and CDR2 sequences are ENHRY and SYGVKD. The CDR3 is 17 residues long. CDR3 sequence: CAISGDQGGHGEETQYF.

This clonotype shows up as large (0.1 to 1%) by frequency. This rearrangement joins TRBV7-9 to TRBJ1-1. CDR3 length equals 14 residues. The germline V gene encodes CDR1 SEHNR and CDR2 FQNEAQ (reference sequence). The chain's CDR3 is CASSSTSLNTEAFF.

The genes are TRBV30 and TRBJ1-2; TCRdb designates TRBD1, a call that cannot be tested without DNA. Germline V gives CDR1 GTSNPN, CDR2 SVGIG (reference sequence). The CDR3 length is 12 residues. The chain's CDR3 is CALGGQDRGYTF.

The chain combines TRBV12-3 or TRBV12-4 with TRBJ2-3. The CDR3 has 13 residues. The CDR3 here is CASSLAGADTQYF.

V is TRBV4-1 and J is TRBJ2-2; without DNA, the TCRdb call of TRBD1 cannot be checked. Germline loops: CDR1 MGHRA, CDR2 YSYEKL. This CDR3 has 13 amino acids. The CDR3: CASRDTPTGELFF.

The chain joins TRBV10-3 to TRBJ2-3; the TRBD2 assignment by TCRdb is unverifiable without DNA. Germline V lookup: CDR1 ENHRY, CDR2 SYGVKD. The CDR3 extends over 11 amino acids. CDR3 protein: CAILRGEQQYF.

The genes are TRBV6-1 and TRBJ1-1. The CDR3 has 15 residues. CDR1 and CDR2 from the germline V gene are MNHNS and SASEGT. The CDR3 protein is CASNPPRGRDTEAFF.

The gene calls are TRBV29-1 and TRBJ2-1; TCRdb picks TRBD1, but there is no DNA to check that call. The CDR3 totals 12 residues. Germline-derived CDR1 and CDR2 are SQVTM and ANQGSEA. CDR3 sequence reads: CSVEVQGNEQFF.

V is TRBV7-9 and J is TRBJ2-1; TCRdb calls TRBD1, which cannot be checked without DNA. Looked up from germline, CDR1 is SEHNR and CDR2 is FQNEAQ (reference sequence). CDR3 length: 17 amino acids. CDR3 loop: CASSLVSGQGRWDEQFF.

V and J are TRBV28 and TRBJ2-4. The CDR3 spans 17 residues. Germline V gives CDR1 MDHEN, CDR2 SYDVKM. This chain's CDR3 is CASRSLGGTLAKNIQYF.

V and J are TRBV7-9 and TRBJ2-5. Germline V gives CDR1 SEHNR, CDR2 FQNEAQ (reference sequence). The CDR3 spans 14 residues. CDR3 in amino acids: CASSLARLPETQYF.

This chain connects TRBV5-1 to TRBJ2-3; TCRdb indicates TRBD2, and absent DNA this call remains unverified. The CDR3 spans 15 residues. Looked up from germline, CDR1 is SGHRS and CDR2 is YFSETQ. CDR3 region: CASSLVAGGTDTQYF. Full variable domain (outside the CDR3, taken from reference TRBV5-1 and TRBJ2-3): KAGVTQTPRYLIKTRGQQVTLSCSPISGHRSVSWYQQTPGQGLQFLFEYFSETQRNKGNFPGRFSGRQFSNSRSEMNVSTLELGDSALYLCASSLVAGGTDTQYFGPGTRLTVL.

The J gene is TRBJ2-3, the V gene TRBV5-5; the D gene TCRdb calls, TRBD2, cannot be checked with no DNA. This CDR3 has 15 amino acids. Germline CDR1 reads SGHKS; CDR2 reads YYEKEE (reference sequence). This CDR3 is CASSSGLGGTDTQYF.

V is TRBV6-1 and J is TRBJ2-7; the D call of TRBD1 rests on TCRdb alone, since no DNA is present to check it. The CDR3 contains 14 residues. Germline CDR1 MNHNS, CDR2 SASEGT. CDR3 sequence reads: CASSLDRETYEQYF.

This chain uses TRBV20-1 with TRBJ2-7; without DNA, the TCRdb call of TRBD1 cannot be checked. Germline V gene lookup returns CDR1 DFQATT and CDR2 SNEGSKA (reference sequence). This CDR3 has 14 residues. CDR3 amino acids: CSASPVGLGYEQYF.

The chain combines TRBV29-1 with TRBJ2-3; TCRdb proposes TRBD2, but this gene call is untestable without DNA. The CDR3 covers 12 residues. Germline CDR1 reads SQVTM; CDR2 reads ANQGSEA. The CDR3 is CSELAGGGTQYF.

The V call is TRBV4-2, the J call TRBJ2-6. CDR1 and CDR2 (germline): LGHNA, YNFKEQ. The CDR3 totals 17 residues. CDR3 residues: CASSQEQWTSGANVLTF.

This sequence joins TRBV7-2 and TRBJ1-2; with no DNA, the TCRdb D assignment of TRBD1 cannot be verified. Per the germline V gene, CDR1 is SGHTA and CDR2 is FQGNSA. The CDR3 length is 14 residues. CDR3 protein: CASSLSESAPGYTF.

The gene calls are TRBV7-8 and TRBJ2-1; lacking DNA, the TRBD2 call made by TCRdb goes unchecked. The V gene's germline CDR1 is SGHVS and CDR2 FQNEAQ. The CDR3 contains 17 residues. The CDR3: CASSPLLARGTVNEQFF.

The chain is built from TRBV24-1 and TRBJ1-6; TCRdb selects TRBD1, and the lack of DNA leaves this call unchecked. CDR3 length: 16 residues. Germline lookup yields CDR1 KGHDR and CDR2 SFDVKD. CDR3 sequence: CATSEDNQGDNSPLHF.

V usage is TRBV9 and J usage is TRBJ1-1; lacking DNA, the TRBD1 call made by TCRdb goes unchecked. The germline V gene has CDR1 SGDLS and CDR2 YYNGEE. This CDR3 region has 14 residues. CDR3 in amino acids: CASSDGTGYTEAFF.